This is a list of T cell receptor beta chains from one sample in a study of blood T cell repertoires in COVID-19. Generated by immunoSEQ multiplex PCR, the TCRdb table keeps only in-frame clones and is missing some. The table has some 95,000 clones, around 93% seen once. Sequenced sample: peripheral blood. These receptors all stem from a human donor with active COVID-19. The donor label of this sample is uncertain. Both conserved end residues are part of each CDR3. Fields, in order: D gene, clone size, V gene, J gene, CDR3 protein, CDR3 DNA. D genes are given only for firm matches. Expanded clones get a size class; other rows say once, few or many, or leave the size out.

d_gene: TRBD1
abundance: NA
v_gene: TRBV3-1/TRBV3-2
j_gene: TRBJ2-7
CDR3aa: CASSQALRETGPEQYF
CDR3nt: TGTGCCAGCAGCCAGGCTCTACGAGAGACAGGGCCCGAGCAGTACTTC

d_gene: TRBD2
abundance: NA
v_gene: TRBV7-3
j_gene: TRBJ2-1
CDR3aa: CASSGPTSGGYNEQFF
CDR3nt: TGTGCCAGCAGCGGGCCTACTAGCGGGGGCTACAATGAGCAGTTCTTC

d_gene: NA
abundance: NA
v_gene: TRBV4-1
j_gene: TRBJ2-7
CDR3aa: CASSQVLFVAAQYF
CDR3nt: TGCGCCAGCAGCCAAGTTTTGTTTGTGGCGGCGCAGTACTTC

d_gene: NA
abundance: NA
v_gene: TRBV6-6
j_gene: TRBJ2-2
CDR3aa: CASRPGQPETGELFF
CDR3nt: TGTGCCAGCAGGCCCGGACAGCCGGAGACCGGGGAGCTGTTTTTT

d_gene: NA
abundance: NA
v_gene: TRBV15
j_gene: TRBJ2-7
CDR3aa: CATSRAGERQGPYEQYF
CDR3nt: TGTGCCACCAGCAGAGCGGGGGAAAGACAGGGTCCCTACGAGCAGTACTTC

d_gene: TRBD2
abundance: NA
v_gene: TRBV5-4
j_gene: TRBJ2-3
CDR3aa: CASSSVGPAGGNADTQYF
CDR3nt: TGTGCCAGCAGCTCCGTTGGGCCAGCGGGGGGAAATGCAGATACGCAGTATTTT

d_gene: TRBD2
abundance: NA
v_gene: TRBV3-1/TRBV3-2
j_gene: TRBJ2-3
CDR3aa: CASSQRLAGGPSTDTQYF
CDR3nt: TGTGCCAGCAGCCAGCGACTAGCGGGGGGGCCTAGCACAGATACGCAGTATTTT

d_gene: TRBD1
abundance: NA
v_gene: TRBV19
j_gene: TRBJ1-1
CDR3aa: CASKRDRGGDTEAFF
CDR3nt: TGTGCCAGTAAAAGGGACAGGGGGGGTGACACTGAAGCTTTCTTT

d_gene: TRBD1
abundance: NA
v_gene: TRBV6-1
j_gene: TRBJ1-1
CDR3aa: CASSQALQGASEAFF
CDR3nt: TGTGCCAGCAGTCAAGCCCTACAGGGGGCCAGTGAAGCTTTCTTT

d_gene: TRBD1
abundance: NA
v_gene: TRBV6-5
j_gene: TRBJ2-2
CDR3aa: CASSLTGGTGELFF
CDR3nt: TGTGCCAGCAGTTTAACAGGGGGTACCGGGGAGCTGTTTTTT

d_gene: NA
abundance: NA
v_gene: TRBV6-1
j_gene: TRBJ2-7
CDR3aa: CASSENLQGLYEQYF
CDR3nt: TGTGCCAGCAGTGAAAATCTACAGGGTCTCTACGAGCAGTACTTC

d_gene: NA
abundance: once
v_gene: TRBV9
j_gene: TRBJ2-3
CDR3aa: CASSVGAPGSQYF
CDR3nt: TGTGCCAGCAGCGTAGGGGCCCCAGGGTCGCAGTATTTT

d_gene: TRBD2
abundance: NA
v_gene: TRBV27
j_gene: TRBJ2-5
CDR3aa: CASSLSSGGGETQYF
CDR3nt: TGTGCCAGCAGTTTGAGTAGCGGGGGCGGTGAGACCCAGTACTTC

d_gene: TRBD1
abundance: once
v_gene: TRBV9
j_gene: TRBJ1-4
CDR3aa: CASSYRTGRNEKLFF
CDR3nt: TGTGCCAGCAGCTATAGGACAGGGAGGAATGAAAAACTGTTTTTT

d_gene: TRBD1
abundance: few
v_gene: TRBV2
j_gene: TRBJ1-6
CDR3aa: CASSPGQGGSPLHF
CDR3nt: TGTGCCAGCAGTCCGGGACAGGGAGGTTCACCCCTCCACTTT

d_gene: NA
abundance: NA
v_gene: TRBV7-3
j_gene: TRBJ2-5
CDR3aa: CASSAGDKETQYF
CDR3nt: TGTGCCAGCTCCGCCGGGGACAAAGAGACCCAGTACTTC

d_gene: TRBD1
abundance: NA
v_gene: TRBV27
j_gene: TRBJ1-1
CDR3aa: CASSTGGVFPFF
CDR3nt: TGTGCCAGCAGTACAGGGGGCGTTTTTCCTTTCTTT

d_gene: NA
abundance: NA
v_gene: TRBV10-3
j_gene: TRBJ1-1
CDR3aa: CAIRKSSLMNTEAFF
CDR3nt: TGTGCCATCAGGAAGTCGAGCCTGATGAACACTGAAGCTTTCTTT

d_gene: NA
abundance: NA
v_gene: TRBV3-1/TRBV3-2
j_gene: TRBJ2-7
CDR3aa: CASSPQNSYEQYF
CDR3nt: TGTGCCAGCAGCCCGCAGAACTCCTACGAGCAGTACTTC

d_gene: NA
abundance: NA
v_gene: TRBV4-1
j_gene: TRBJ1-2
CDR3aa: CASSQAPGTYDGYTF
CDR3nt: TGCGCCAGCAGCCAAGCTCCAGGGACATACGATGGCTACACCTTC

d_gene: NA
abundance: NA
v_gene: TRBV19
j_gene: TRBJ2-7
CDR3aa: CASNNGPGGEQYF
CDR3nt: TGTGCCAGTAATAACGGACCAGGGGGGGAGCAGTACTTC

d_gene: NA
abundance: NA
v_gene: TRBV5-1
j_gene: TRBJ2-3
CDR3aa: CASSFRVSQYF
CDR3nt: TGCGCCAGCAGCTTTCGGGTAAGTCAATATTTT

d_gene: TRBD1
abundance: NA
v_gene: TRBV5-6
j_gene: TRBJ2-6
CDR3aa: CASSLEQGLGTTGANVLTF
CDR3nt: TGTGCCAGCAGCTTGGAACAGGGGCTGGGGACAACGGGGGCCAACGTCCTGACTTTC

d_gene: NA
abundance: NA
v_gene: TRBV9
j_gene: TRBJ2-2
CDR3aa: CASSQITDTGELFF
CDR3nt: TGTGCCAGCAGCCAAATTACTGACACCGGGGAGCTGTTTTTT

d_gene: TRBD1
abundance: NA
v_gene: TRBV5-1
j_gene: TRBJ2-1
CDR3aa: CASRAVGQDNNNEQFF
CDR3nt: TGCGCCAGCAGGGCCGTGGGACAGGATAATAACAATGAGCAGTTCTTC

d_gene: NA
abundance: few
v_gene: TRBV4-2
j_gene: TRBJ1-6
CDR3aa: CASSQEGAYPALHF
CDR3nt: TGTGCCAGCAGCCAAGAAGGGGCCTATCCGGCCCTCCACTTT

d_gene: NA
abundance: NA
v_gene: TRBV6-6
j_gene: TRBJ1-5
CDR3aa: CASSKNREDQPQHF
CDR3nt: TGTGCCAGTAGCAAGAATCGGGAGGATCAGCCCCAGCATTTT

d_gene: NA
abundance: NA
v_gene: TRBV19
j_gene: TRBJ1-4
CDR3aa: CASSSPAGPNEKLFF
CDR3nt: TGTGCCAGTAGCTCCCCCGCAGGCCCTAATGAAAAACTGTTTTTT

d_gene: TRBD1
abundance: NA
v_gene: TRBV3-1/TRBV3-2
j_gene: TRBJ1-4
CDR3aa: CASSLRSGTGGEKLFF
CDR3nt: TGTGCCAGCAGCCTCCGTTCCGGGACAGGAGGTGAAAAACTGTTTTTT

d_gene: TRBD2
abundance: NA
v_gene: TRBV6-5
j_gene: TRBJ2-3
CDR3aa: CAARLAGGTDTQYF
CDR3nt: TGTGCCGCGAGACTAGCGGGGGGCACAGATACGCAGTATTTT

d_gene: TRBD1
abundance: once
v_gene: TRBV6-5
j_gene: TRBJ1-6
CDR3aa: CASRWTGGSPLHF
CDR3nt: TGTGCCAGCAGATGGACAGGGGGTTCACCCCTCCACTTT

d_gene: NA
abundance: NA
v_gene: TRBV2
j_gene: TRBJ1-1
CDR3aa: CASSGWASEAFF
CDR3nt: TGTGCCAGCAGTGGCTGGGCATCTGAAGCTTTCTTT

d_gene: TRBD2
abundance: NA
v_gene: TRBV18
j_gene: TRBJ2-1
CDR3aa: CASSQRASGVSYNEQFF
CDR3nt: TGTGCCAGCTCGCAGCGAGCTAGCGGGGTGTCCTACAATGAGCAGTTCTTC

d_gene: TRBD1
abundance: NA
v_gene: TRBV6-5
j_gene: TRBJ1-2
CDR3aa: CASSYRTGGGYGYTF
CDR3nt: TGTGCCAGCAGTTACCGGACAGGTGGGGGCTATGGCTACACCTTC

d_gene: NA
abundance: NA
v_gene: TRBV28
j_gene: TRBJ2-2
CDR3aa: CASSLFGQQNTGELFF
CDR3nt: TGTGCCAGCAGTTTATTCGGACAGCAGAACACCGGGGAGCTGTTTTTT

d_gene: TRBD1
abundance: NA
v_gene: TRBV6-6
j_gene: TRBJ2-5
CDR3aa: CASMAGGETQYF
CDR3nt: TGTGCCAGCATGGCAGGGGGAGAGACCCAGTACTTC

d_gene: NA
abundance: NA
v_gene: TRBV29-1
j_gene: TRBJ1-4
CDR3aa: CSVIQGSNEKLFF
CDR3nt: TGCAGCGTCATACAGGGATCTAATGAAAAACTGTTTTTT

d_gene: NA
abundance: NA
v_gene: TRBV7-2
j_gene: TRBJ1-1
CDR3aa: CASSLVAFMNTEAFF
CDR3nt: TGTGCCAGCAGCTTAGTTGCGTTCATGAACACTGAAGCTTTCTTT

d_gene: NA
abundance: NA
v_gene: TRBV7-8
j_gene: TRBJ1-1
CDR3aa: CASSFLNTEAFF
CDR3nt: TGTGCCAGCAGCTTTCTTAACACTGAAGCTTTCTTT

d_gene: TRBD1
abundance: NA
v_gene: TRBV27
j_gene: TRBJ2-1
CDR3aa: CASSLQGVDEQFF
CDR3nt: TGTGCCAGCAGTCTACAGGGGGTCGATGAGCAGTTCTTC

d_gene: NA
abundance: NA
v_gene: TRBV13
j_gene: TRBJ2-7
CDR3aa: CASRIQGSYEQYF
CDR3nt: TGTGCCAGCAGGATACAGGGATCCTACGAGCAGTACTTC

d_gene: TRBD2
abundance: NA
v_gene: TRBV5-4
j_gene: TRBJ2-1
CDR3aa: CASSSRLAALYNEQFF
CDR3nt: TGTGCCAGCAGCTCCCGACTAGCGGCACTCTACAATGAGCAGTTCTTC

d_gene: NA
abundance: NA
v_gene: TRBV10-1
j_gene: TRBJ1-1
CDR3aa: CASRGQSGTEAFF
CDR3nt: TGCGCCAGCAGGGGGCAATCAGGCACTGAAGCTTTCTTT

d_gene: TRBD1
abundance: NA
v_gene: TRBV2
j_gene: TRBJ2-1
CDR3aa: CASSEIGQGAEKQFF
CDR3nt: TGTGCCAGCAGTGAAATCGGACAGGGGGCGGAGAAGCAGTTCTTC

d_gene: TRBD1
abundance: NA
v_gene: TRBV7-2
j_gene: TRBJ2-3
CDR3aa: CASSLVAGGDTQYF
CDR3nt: TGTGCCAGCAGCTTAGTCGCAGGGGGAGATACGCAGTATTTT

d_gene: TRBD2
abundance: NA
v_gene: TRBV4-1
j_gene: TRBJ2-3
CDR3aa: CASSLLTSGESTDTQYF
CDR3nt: TGCGCCAGCAGCCTGCTAACTAGCGGGGAAAGCACAGATACGCAGTATTTT

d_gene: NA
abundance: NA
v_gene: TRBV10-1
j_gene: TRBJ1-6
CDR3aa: CASMICTDLGNSPLHF
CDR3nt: TGCGCCAGCATGATCTGTACAGACCTTGGTAATTCACCCCTCCACTTT

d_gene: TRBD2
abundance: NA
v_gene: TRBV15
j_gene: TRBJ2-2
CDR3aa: CAPRSRGGAANTGELFF
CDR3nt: TGCGCCCCCCGCAGCCGGGGGGGGGCCGCGAACACCGGGGAGCTGTTTTTT

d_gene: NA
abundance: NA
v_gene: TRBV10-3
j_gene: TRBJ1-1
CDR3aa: CAISESRATWPTEAFF
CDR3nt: TGTGCCATCAGTGAGTCGAGGGCAACCTGGCCCACTGAAGCTTTCTTT

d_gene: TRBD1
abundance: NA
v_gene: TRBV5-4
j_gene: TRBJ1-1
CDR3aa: CASSSYGTGGYGTEAFF
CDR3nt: TGTGCCAGCAGCTCATACGGGACAGGGGGCTATGGCACTGAAGCTTTCTTT

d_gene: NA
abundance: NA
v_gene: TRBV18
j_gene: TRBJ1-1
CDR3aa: CASSRSAAEAFF
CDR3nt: TGTGCCAGCTCACGTTCAGCGGCTGAAGCTTTCTTT

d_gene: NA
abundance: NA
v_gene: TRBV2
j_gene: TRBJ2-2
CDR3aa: CASRGAGDTGELFF
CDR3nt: TGTGCCAGCCGGGGGGCGGGGGACACCGGGGAGCTGTTTTTT

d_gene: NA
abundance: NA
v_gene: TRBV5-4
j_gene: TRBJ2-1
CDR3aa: CASSFGARGEQFF
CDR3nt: TGTGCCAGCAGCTTTGGGGCGCGCGGTGAGCAGTTCTTC

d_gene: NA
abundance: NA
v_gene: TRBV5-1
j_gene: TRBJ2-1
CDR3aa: CASSSSGGAIRNEQFF
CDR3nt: TGCGCCAGCAGCTCCTCGGGGGGCGCGATTCGGAATGAGCAGTTCTTC

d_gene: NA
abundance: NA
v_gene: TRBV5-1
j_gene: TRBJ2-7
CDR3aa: CASGVNGVSYEQYF
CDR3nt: TGCGCCAGCGGGGTAAACGGGGTCTCCTACGAGCAGTACTTC

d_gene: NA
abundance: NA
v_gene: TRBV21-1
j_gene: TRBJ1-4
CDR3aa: CASSKVSGVLTNEKLFF
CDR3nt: TGTGCCAGCAGCAAAGTGTCAGGGGTTCTCACTAATGAAAAACTGTTTTTT

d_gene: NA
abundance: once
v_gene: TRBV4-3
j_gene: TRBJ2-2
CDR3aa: CASSQERSGTGGRELFF
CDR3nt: TGCGCCAGCAGCCAAGAAAGGTCGGGCACAGGTGGCCGGGAGCTGTTTTTT

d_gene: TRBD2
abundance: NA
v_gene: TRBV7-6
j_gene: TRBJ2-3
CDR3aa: CASSLAVGRADTQYF
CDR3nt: TGTGCCAGCAGCTTAGCGGTGGGGAGGGCAGATACGCAGTATTTT